This entry is about one T cell receptor (beta chain). Its antigen is currently unknown. The data derive from a study of blood T cells in healthy people across ages. Notes on the study in general: Naive T cell percentage showed a strong correlation with TCR beta diversity.

A minimum of 5 micrograms of total RNA was extracted per sample. Between the trimmed V and J ends, which lost 3 bases and 0 bases, there was a span of 12 bases. Germline-derived CDR1 and CDR2 are WSHSY and SAAADI. The length of the CDR3 is 16 residues. Together with a sample-barcoded 5' primer, a J-beta primer mix was included in a second PCR lasting about 6 to 11 cycles. The authors tagged each cDNA molecule using a template-switch adaptor with 12 random nucleotides. At least 2.5 million CDR3-containing paired-end reads were obtained per sample. From the 5' RACE reads, TCRdb called clonotypes with MiXCR, one entry per CDR3 protein. The sample has some 1.5 million distinct CDR3 sequences; 35% to 45% are singletons.

The sequence was obtained from a woman younger than 35 in good health. The sample consisted of blood. The V call is TRBV10-2, the J call TRBJ2-4; perhaps TRBD2 as D (5 bases). In nucleotides, the CDR3 is TGCGCCAGCAGTGATCCGGAGGAAAAAGCCAAAAACATTCAGTACTTC. This gives the protein CASSDPEEKAKNIQYF.